This is a list of T cell receptor beta chains from one sample in a study of CD8 T cells in Susac syndrome. MiXCR, applied by TCRdb to the immunoSEQ multiplex PCR reads, yields one record per CDR3 protein. The sample yields 100,000 to 150,000 distinct CDR3 sequences, about 92% seen once. Sequencing input: CD8+ T cells from PBMCs. The receptors were sampled from a human donor with multiple sclerosis. Both conserved end residues are part of each CDR3. D genes are given only for firm matches. Only part of the rows carry a size: once, few, many, or a class if the clone is expanded.

J: TRBJ1-4; V: TRBV28; size: .; D: .; DNA: TGTGCCAGCAGTCGAACCAGGGCCAGGCTTGAAAAACTGTTTTTT; CDR3: CASSRTRARLEKLFF
J: TRBJ2-2; V: TRBV6-1; size: .; D: TRBD1; DNA: TGTGCCAGCAGTGAAGTCCAGGGGGATACCGGGGAGCTGTTTTTT; CDR3: CASSEVQGDTGELFF
J: TRBJ2-1; V: TRBV12-5; size: .; D: TRBD2; DNA: TGTGCTAGTGGTTTTCCCCGGGGCGGGAGTTGGCCTCCCTTC; CDR3: CASGFPRGGSWPPF
J: TRBJ2-1; V: TRBV10-3; size: .; D: TRBD1; DNA: TGTGCCATCTCACTCGACAGGGGATTTGACAATGAGCAGTTCTTC; CDR3: CAISLDRGFDNEQFF
J: TRBJ2-7; V: TRBV27; size: .; D: .; DNA: TGTGCCAGCAGTTTTGGCAGGCAGGGCTACGAGCAGTACTTC; CDR3: CASSFGRQGYEQYF
J: TRBJ2-3; V: TRBV5-4; size: .; D: .; DNA: TGTGCCAGCAGCGATGGACAGTCAGATACGCAGTATTTT; CDR3: CASSDGQSDTQYF
J: TRBJ2-5; V: TRBV7-2; size: .; D: .; DNA: TGTGCCAGCAGCTTAGGCCTTTTCAAAGAGACCCAGTACTTC; CDR3: CASSLGLFKETQYF
J: TRBJ2-7; V: TRBV15; size: .; D: .; DNA: TGTGCCACCAGCGGAACGGCGGGCCACGAGCAGTACTTC; CDR3: CATSGTAGHEQYF
J: TRBJ2-7; V: TRBV9; size: once; D: .; DNA: TGTGCCAGCAGCGCCGACGGCTACGAGCAGTACTTC; CDR3: CASSADGYEQYF
J: TRBJ2-7; V: TRBV7-6; size: .; D: TRBD1; DNA: TGTGCCAGCAGCCCCACAGGGGGCGGAGGCGCCTACGAGCAGTACTTC; CDR3: CASSPTGGGGAYEQYF
J: TRBJ1-5; V: TRBV6-1; size: .; D: .; DNA: TGTGCCACTTCCCCTCGGGGAGCGAATCAGCCCCAGCATTTT; CDR3: CATSPRGANQPQHF
J: TRBJ2-1; V: TRBV7-2; size: .; D: .; DNA: TGTGCCAGCAGCTTTGGGCCTGGGGATGAGCAGTTCTTC; CDR3: CASSFGPGDEQFF
J: TRBJ2-7; V: TRBV3-1; size: .; D: .; DNA: TGTGCCAGCAGCCAAGTCGAGACAACTTACTACGAGCAGTACTTC; CDR3: CASSQVETTYYEQYF
J: TRBJ2-3; V: TRBV3-1; size: .; D: TRBD2; DNA: TGTGCCAGCAGCCAACCAAGTAGCGGGAGGACCGGGGGCACAGATACGCAGTATTTT; CDR3: CASSQPSSGRTGGTDTQYF
J: TRBJ1-3; V: TRBV7-6; size: .; D: .; DNA: TGTGCCAGCAGCCCCCCGGCGGGGATCGGATTTCTTCGTGGAAACACCATATATTTT; CDR3: CASSPPAGIGFLRGNTIYF
J: TRBJ2-7; V: TRBV6-6; size: .; D: .; DNA: TGTGCCAGCAGTTACCAACGAGGGGGTAAGGAGCAGTACTTC; CDR3: CASSYQRGGKEQYF
J: TRBJ1-2; V: TRBV4-1; size: .; D: .; DNA: TGCGCCAGCAGCCAAGTCCCCGGAGCTAACTATGGCTACACCTTC; CDR3: CASSQVPGANYGYTF
J: TRBJ2-7; V: TRBV27; size: .; D: .; DNA: TGTGCCAGCAGTTTATTCTGGGGGAGTAACTACGAGCAGTACTTC; CDR3: CASSLFWGSNYEQYF
J: TRBJ2-5; V: TRBV3-1; size: .; D: .; DNA: TGTGCCAGCAGCCAAGTGGCAGGGAAGGGGGAGACCCAGTACTTC; CDR3: CASSQVAGKGETQYF
J: TRBJ1-2; V: TRBV5-4; size: .; D: .; DNA: TGTGCCAGCAGCTTAAAAGAAAACTATGGCTACACCTTC; CDR3: CASSLKENYGYTF
J: TRBJ2-7; V: TRBV28; size: .; D: .; DNA: TGTGCCAGCACCCTAGCGCCTCAGGGTCGCCACGAGCAGTACTTC; CDR3: CASTLAPQGRHEQYF
J: TRBJ2-3; V: TRBV15; size: .; D: TRBD2; DNA: TGTGCCACCAGCGGTCTAGCGGGAGTCACGACAGATACGCAGTATTTT; CDR3: CATSGLAGVTTDTQYF
J: TRBJ1-2; V: TRBV7-8; size: .; D: .; DNA: TGTGCCAGCAGCCTAGAAGTGGGCTATGGCTACACCTTC; CDR3: CASSLEVGYGYTF
J: TRBJ1-4; V: TRBV5-1; size: .; D: .; DNA: TGCGCCAGCAGCTCCCCCCGACTGGAAAAACTGTTTTTT; CDR3: CASSSPRLEKLFF
J: TRBJ2-3; V: TRBV4-1; size: .; D: .; DNA: TGCGCCAGCAGCCCAGAGGTTCCAGATACGCAGTATTTT; CDR3: CASSPEVPDTQYF
J: TRBJ1-1; V: TRBV9; size: once; D: .; DNA: TGTGCCAGCAGCGTAGGGTGGGGGGCTGAAGCTTTCTTT; CDR3: CASSVGWGAEAFF
J: TRBJ1-2; V: TRBV4-1; size: .; D: .; DNA: TGCGCCAGCAGCCATTCCCAGGGGAGCACCTATGGCTACACCTTC; CDR3: CASSHSQGSTYGYTF
J: TRBJ2-5; V: TRBV12-3/TRBV12-4; size: .; D: TRBD1; DNA: TGTGCCAGCAGAAAAAACGGGGACAGTTCGGGAGAGACCCAGTACTTC; CDR3: CASRKNGDSSGETQYF
J: TRBJ2-7; V: TRBV6-5; size: once; D: TRBD2; DNA: TGTGCCAGCAGTTCATGGACTAGCGGGTACGAGCAGTACTTC; CDR3: CASSSWTSGYEQYF
J: TRBJ1-2; V: TRBV3-1; size: .; D: TRBD1; DNA: TGTGCCAGCAGCCAAGTGGGACAGGGAAGGGAAGGCTACACCTTC; CDR3: CASSQVGQGREGYTF
J: TRBJ2-3; V: TRBV27; size: .; D: .; DNA: TGTGCCAGCAGTTACGGCGGGGCGGGGTACAGCACAGATACGCAGTATTTT; CDR3: CASSYGGAGYSTDTQYF
J: TRBJ1-5; V: TRBV27; size: few; D: .; DNA: TGTGCCAGCAGTTTGTGGGCGAGTCAGCCCCAGCATTTT; CDR3: CASSLWASQPQHF